This TCR beta chain was captured by sequencing in a study of shared clonotypes between healthy human individuals. Study-wide findings and caveats: Generation probabilities of non-shared clonotypes were lower (relative to those shared by all four donors). The naive CD4 repertoires of four donors were compared, and approximately 5.3% of clonotypes were shared.

Germline V gene sequence: CDR1 SGHRS, CDR2 YFSETQ. V was cut by 2 bases and J by 0 bases, with 10 bases left in between. This CDR3 spans 15 amino acids. Deep level was the assay's run setting. Once extracted for a subset, genomic DNA was divided evenly among several immunoSEQ plates. The protocol was immunoSEQ multiplex PCR, while the TCRdb copy is restricted to in-frame clones and leaves out a portion. The sample carries about 2 million clones, roughly 96% recorded once. This clone appeared a single time. The antigen remains unidentified. Sequenced input: naive CD4+ T cells sorted from blood. The subset denotes: CD45RA+ positively selected. This chain uses TRBV5-1 with TRBJ2-3; tentative D call: TRBD1 (6 bases). The receptor was derived from a man between 18 and 35 years old in good health. DNA of the CDR3: TGCGCCAGCAGCTTCCAAGGGGGTAGCACAGATACGCAGTATTTT. This sequence encodes CASSFQGGSTDTQYF.